This TCR beta chain originates from a study of cytomegalovirus exposure and HLA in healthy donors. Study-level results: Some public TCRs appeared in many individuals, while most sequences were rare. A missense DCLRE1C variant was associated with V- and J-gene trimming of TCR beta chains in a later analysis, and an independent cohort replicated the association. Some V segments, TRBV6-2 and TRBV6-3 among them, were indistinguishable and were therefore excluded.

Amplification used 60 Vbeta primers and 13 Jbeta primers. The repertoire was sequenced with immunoSEQ multiplex PCR; TCRdb's copy has only in-frame clones and lacks some. Among 150,000 to 250,000 clones listed, approximately 85% were seen once. CDR3 length: 14 residues. As to this clone: The antigen remains unidentified.

The chain links TRBV21-1 to TRBJ1-2. TRBV21-1 is marked as a pseudogene. Material for sequencing was PBMCs. The sequence was obtained from a woman in her forties or fifties in good health and CMV-seronegative. CDR3 in DNA: TGTGCCAGCAGCAAAGGGGGGGAGGCCTATGGCTACACCTTC. Amino acid sequence: CASSKGGEAYGYTF.